A selection of T cell receptor beta chains follows, all from one sample in a study of T cell responses to AZD1222 COVID-19 vaccine. The assay was immunoSEQ multiplex PCR, and TCRdb's table has in-frame clones only and misses some. The table shows 90,000 or so clones, with under 90% occurring only once. Sequencing used peripheral blood, obtained on day 0 of AZD1222 vaccination. The receptor source for this set is an adult in good health. Each CDR3 is given with its conserved first and last residue. Fields, in order: CDR3 protein, J gene, V gene.

CDR3 protein: CASSTGRDDNEKLFF
J gene: TRBJ1-4
V gene: TRBV18

CDR3 protein: CASSQDGSENSPLHF
J gene: TRBJ1-6
V gene: TRBV14

CDR3 protein: CASSKNEEVQETQYF
J gene: TRBJ2-5
V gene: TRBV21-1

CDR3 protein: CASSHGTNTEAFF
J gene: TRBJ1-1
V gene: TRBV11-2

CDR3 protein: CASSSPGAGETQYF
J gene: TRBJ2-5
V gene: TRBV11-2

CDR3 protein: CASSLGQEHYNERFF
J gene: TRBJ2-1
V gene: TRBV7-3

CDR3 protein: CASSPWPGVPNEQYF
J gene: TRBJ2-7
V gene: TRBV7-8

CDR3 protein: CASSQDTGASEKLFF
J gene: TRBJ1-4
V gene: TRBV3-1/TRBV3-2

CDR3 protein: CASSDDRVGTEAFF
J gene: TRBJ1-1
V gene: TRBV5-4

CDR3 protein: CASSLVDEQFF
J gene: TRBJ2-1
V gene: TRBV12-3/TRBV12-4

CDR3 protein: CASSPGLWGNTEAFF
J gene: TRBJ1-1
V gene: TRBV7-9

CDR3 protein: CASSGGQGKSYNEQFF
J gene: TRBJ2-1
V gene: TRBV13

CDR3 protein: CAWSAGELAGVTYEQYF
J gene: TRBJ2-7
V gene: TRBV30

CDR3 protein: CASSTSPAGANGYTF
J gene: TRBJ1-2
V gene: TRBV5-1

CDR3 protein: CASSQGGQGRNTIYF
J gene: TRBJ1-3
V gene: TRBV3-1/TRBV3-2

CDR3 protein: CASSADPTEAFF
J gene: TRBJ1-1
V gene: TRBV5-6

CDR3 protein: CASSSDSTKFYEQYF
J gene: TRBJ2-7
V gene: TRBV5-5

CDR3 protein: CASSIVLGSYNEQFF
J gene: TRBJ2-1
V gene: TRBV19